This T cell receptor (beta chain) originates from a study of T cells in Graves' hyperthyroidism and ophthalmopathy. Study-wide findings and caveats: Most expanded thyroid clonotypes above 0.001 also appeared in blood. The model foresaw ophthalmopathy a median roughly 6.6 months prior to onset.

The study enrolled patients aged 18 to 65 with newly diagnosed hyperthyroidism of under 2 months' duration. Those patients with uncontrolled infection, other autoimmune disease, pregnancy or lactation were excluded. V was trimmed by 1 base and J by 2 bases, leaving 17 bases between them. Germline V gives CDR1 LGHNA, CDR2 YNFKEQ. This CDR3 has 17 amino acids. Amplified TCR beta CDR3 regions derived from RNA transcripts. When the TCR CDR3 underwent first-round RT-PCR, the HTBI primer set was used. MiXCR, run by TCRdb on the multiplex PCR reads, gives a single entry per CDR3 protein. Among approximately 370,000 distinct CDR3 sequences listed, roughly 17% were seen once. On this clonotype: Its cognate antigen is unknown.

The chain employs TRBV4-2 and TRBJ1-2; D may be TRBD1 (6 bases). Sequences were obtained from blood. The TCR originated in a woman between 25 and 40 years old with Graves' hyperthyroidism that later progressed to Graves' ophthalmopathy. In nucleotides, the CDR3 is TGTGCCAGCAGCCAAGGGTCCCCTGGACAGACGAACTATGGCTACACCTTC. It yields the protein CASSQGSPGQTNYGYTF.